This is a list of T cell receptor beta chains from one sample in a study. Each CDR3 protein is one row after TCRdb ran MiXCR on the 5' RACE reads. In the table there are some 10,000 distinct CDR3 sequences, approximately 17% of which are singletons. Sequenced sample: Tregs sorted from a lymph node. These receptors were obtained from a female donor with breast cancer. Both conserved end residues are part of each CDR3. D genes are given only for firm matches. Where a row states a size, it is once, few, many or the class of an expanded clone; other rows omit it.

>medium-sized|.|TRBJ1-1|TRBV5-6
TGTGCCAGCAGCTATGAGGCTATGAACACTGAAGCTTTCTTT
CASSYEAMNTEAFF
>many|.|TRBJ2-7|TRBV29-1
TGCAGCGTCGATGGCCCTTTCTACGAGCAGTACTTC
CSVDGPFYEQYF
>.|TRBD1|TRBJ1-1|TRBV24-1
TGTGCCACCAGTGAGACCGGGACAGGGATGAGAGCTTTCTTT
CATSETGTGMRAFF
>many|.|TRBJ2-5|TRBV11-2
TGTGCCAGCAGCGGGCGCGGGGAGACCCAGTACTTC
CASSGRGETQYF
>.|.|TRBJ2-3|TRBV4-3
TGCGCCAGCAGCCAGGACGCAAGGGTGGGCGGATGCGGCACAGATACGCAGTATTTT
CASSQDARVGGCGTDTQYF
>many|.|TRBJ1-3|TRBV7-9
TGTGCCAGCAGCTCGAACACCCGAGGAAACACCATATATTTT
CASSSNTRGNTIYF
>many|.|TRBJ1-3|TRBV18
TGTGCCAGCTCAACAAACGAGGGATCTGGAAACACCATATATTTT
CASSTNEGSGNTIYF
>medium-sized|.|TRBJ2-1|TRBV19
TGTGCCAGTAGCGGCATGAATGAGCAGTTCTTC
CASSGMNEQFF
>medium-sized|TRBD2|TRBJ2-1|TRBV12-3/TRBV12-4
TGTGCCAGCAGTTCGACTAGCGGGGGGACAAATGAGCAGTTCTTC
CASSSTSGGTNEQFF
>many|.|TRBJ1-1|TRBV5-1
TGCGCCAGCATCGAAGGGGGAAGGAACACTGAAGCTTTCTTT
CASIEGGRNTEAFF
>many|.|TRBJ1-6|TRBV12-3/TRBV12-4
TGTGCCAGCAGTTTCGGGGAAGGGAGTTCACCCCTCCACTTT
CASSFGEGSSPLHF
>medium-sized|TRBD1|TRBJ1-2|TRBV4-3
TGCGCCAGCAGCCTCAGGACAGGGGGGAACTATGGCTACACCTTC
CASSLRTGGNYGYTF
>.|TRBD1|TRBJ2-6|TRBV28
TGTGCCAGCAGACGACAGGGGAACGCTGGGGCCAACGTCCTGACTTTC
CASRRQGNAGANVLTF
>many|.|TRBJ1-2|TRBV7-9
TGTGCCAGCAGCCCCCAGACAGTAGGCTACACCTTC
CASSPQTVGYTF
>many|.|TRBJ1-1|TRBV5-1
TGCGCCAGCAGCTTGCGCTATGACACTGAAGCTTTCTTT
CASSLRYDTEAFF
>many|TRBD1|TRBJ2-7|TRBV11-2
TGTGCCAGCAGCCCGCAGGGGGTTGGGGAGTACTTC
CASSPQGVGEYF
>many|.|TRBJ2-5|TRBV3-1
TGTGCCAGCAGCCAAGATTCCGCAGAGACCCAGTACTTC
CASSQDSAETQYF
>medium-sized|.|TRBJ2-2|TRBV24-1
TGTGCCGTCGGACAGTACACCGGGGAGCTGTTTTTT
CAVGQYTGELFF
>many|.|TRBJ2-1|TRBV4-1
TGCGCCAGCAGCCAATTCCCACTAGGTGCATATGAGCAGTTCTTC
CASSQFPLGAYEQFF
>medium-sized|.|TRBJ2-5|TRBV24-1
TGTGCCACCAGTGAGGCTGCTAGGTCGGCCCAGTACTTC
CATSEAARSAQYF
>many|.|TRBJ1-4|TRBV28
TGTGCCAGCAGGTACCCCCAGGGGGAAAAACTGTTTTTT
CASRYPQGEKLFF
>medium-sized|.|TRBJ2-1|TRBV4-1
TGCGCCAGCAGCCAAGTTCTGCGGAGGACCCACAATGAGCAGTTCTTC
CASSQVLRRTHNEQFF
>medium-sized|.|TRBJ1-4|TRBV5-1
TGCGCCAGCAGCCCACGACCAGCAACTAATGAAAAACTGTTTTTT
CASSPRPATNEKLFF
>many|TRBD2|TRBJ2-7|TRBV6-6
TGTGCCAGCACAAAGAACCTACCGGGACTAGCCCTCGAGCAGTACTTC
CASTKNLPGLALEQYF
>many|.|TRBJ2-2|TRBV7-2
TGTGCCAGCAGACAACAGGGAAACACCGGGGAGCTGTTTTTT
CASRQQGNTGELFF
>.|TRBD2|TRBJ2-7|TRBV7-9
TGCGCCAGCAGTCCAGACCGAGCGGGAGTCTACGAGCAGTACTTC
CASSPDRAGVYEQYF
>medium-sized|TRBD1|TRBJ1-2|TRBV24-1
TGTGCCACCAGTGACCGCGACAGGGTCCTTGGCTACACCTTC
CATSDRDRVLGYTF
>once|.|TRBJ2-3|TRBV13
TGTGCCAGCATACGATCCGGGGCAGATACGCAGTATTTT
CASIRSGADTQYF
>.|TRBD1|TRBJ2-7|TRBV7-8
TGTGCCAGCAGCTCCCGTCGGGACAGTTCCTACGAAGAGTACTTC
CASSSRRDSSYEEYF
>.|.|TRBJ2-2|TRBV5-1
TGCGCCAGCAGCTTGTCACTAGCCGGCGGGGAGCTGTTTTTT
CASSLSLAGGELFF
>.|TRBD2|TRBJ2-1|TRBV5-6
TGTGCCAGCAGTAAGACTAGCGGATTGACCTACAATGAGCAGTTCTTC
CASSKTSGLTYNEQFF
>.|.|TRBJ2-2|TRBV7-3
TGTGCCAGCAGCTTAGGCCGGGAGCTGTTTTTT
CASSLGRELFF
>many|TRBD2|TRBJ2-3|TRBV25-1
TGTGCCAGCAGTGAAGGTGTACGGCTAGCGGGAGAACCTCTAGGCGCAGATACGCAGTATTTT
CASSEGVRLAGEPLGADTQYF
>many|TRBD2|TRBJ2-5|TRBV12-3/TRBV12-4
TGTGCCAGCAGTCCGACTAGCGGGATTGCGGAGACCCAGTACTTC
CASSPTSGIAETQYF
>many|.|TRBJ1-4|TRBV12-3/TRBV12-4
TGTGCCAGCAGTTGGACAGCTTATAATGAAAAACTGTTTTTT
CASSWTAYNEKLFF
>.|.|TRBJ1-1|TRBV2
TGTGCCAGCAGGGTACAGCTAAACACTGAAGCTTACTTT
CASRVQLNTEAYF
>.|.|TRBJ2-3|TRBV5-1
TGCGCCAGCCGTCCCGGACTTAGCACAGATACGCAGTATTTT
CASRPGLSTDTQYF
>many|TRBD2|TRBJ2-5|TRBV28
TGTGCCAGCAGGGGGACTAGCGGACAACAAGAGACCCAGTACTTC
CASRGTSGQQETQYF
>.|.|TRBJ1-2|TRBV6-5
TGTGCCAGCAGGAATGTTGACAGACACTATGGCTACACCTTC
CASRNVDRHYGYTF
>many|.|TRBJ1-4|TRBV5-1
TGCGCCAGCAGCTTGGGGCCCGAGGGGGAAAAACTGTTTTTT
CASSLGPEGEKLFF
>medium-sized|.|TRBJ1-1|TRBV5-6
TGTGCCAGCAGCTTGGTTGACAGCAAGAACACTGAAGCTTTCTTT
CASSLVDSKNTEAFF
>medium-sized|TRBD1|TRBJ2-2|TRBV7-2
TGTGCCAGCAGCTCAGGAGGCCCGGGCAGGGGGATGAACACCGGGGAGCTGTTTTTT
CASSSGGPGRGMNTGELFF
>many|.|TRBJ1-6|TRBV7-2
TGTGCCAGCAGCTTAGTGGAGGGTTACTCACCCCTCCACTTT
CASSLVEGYSPLHF
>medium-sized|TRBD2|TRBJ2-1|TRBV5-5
TGTGCCAGCAGCTTGCGACTAGCGGGTAACAATGAGCAGTTCTTC
CASSLRLAGNNEQFF
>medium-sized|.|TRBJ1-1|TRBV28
TGTGCCAGCAGTTTATCGCGGCAGAATGAAGCTTTCTTT
CASSLSRQNEAFF
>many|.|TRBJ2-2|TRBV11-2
TGTGCCAGCAGCTTAATCACCGGGGAGCTGTTTTTT
CASSLITGELFF
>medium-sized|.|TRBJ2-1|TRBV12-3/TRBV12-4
TGTGCCAGCAGCCCCAACAAGTGGTCCAATGAGCAGTTCTTC
CASSPNKWSNEQFF
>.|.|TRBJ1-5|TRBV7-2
TGTGCCAGCAGCTTAACCCAGGGAGAGGGTCAGCCCCAGCATTTT
CASSLTQGEGQPQHF
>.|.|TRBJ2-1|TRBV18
TGTGCCAACTCACCACCTGACAGCATTGAGCAGTTCTTC
CANSPPDSIEQFF
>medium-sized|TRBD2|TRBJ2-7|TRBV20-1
TGCAGTGGGTTTCCCGGGACTAGCGCTTCCTACGAGCAGTACTTC
CSGFPGTSASYEQYF
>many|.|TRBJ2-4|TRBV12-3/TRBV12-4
TGTGCCAGCAGTTTTCGGGCGCAGGGGCTAGCCAAAAACATTCAGTACTTC
CASSFRAQGLAKNIQYF
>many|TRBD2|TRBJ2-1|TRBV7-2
TGTGCCAGCAGCCTAACTAGCGGGAGTTTGGGCAATGAGCAGTTCTTC
CASSLTSGSLGNEQFF
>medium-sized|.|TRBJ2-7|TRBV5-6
TGTGCCAGCAGCCCAGATACAGGGAACTCCTACGAGCAGTACTTC
CASSPDTGNSYEQYF
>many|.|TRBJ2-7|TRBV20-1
TGCAGTGCTAGGAGTCGGGCGGTCTACGAGCAGTACTTC
CSARSRAVYEQYF
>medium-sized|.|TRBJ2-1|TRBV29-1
TGCAGCGTCGAGCAGATCTCCTACAATGAGCAGTTCTTC
CSVEQISYNEQFF
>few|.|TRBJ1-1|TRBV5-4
TGTGCCAGCAGCAGGGGTGAGGGCACTGAAGCTTTCTTT
CASSRGEGTEAFF
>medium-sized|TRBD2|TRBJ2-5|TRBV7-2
TGTGCCAGCAGCTTAGTCCGACTAGCGGGAGGGCCGTTTGGAGAGACCCAGTACTTC
CASSLVRLAGGPFGETQYF
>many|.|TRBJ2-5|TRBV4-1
TGCGCCAGCAGCCTTGGAGGGGGCCCTAGCCAAGAGACCCAGTACTTC
CASSLGGGPSQETQYF
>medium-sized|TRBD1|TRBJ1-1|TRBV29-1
TGCAGCGCTACCGGGACAGGTGTTATCACTGAAGCTTTCTTT
CSATGTGVITEAFF
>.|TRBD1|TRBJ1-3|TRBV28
TGTGCCAGCAGTTCCCCCAGACAGGGATTTGGAAACACCATATATTTT
CASSSPRQGFGNTIYF